One sample yielded the 6 T cell receptor beta chains listed below, sequenced in a study of CD8 T cells in ankylosing spondylitis. One entry per CDR3 protein, called by TCRdb with MiXCR from the 5' RACE reads. The sample carries 200,000 to 250,000 distinct CDR3 sequences, roughly 8.2% recorded once. Input material: blood, either unsorted or a sorted T cell fraction (not recorded which). The receptor set was obtained from a female donor with ankylosing spondylitis or in good health (not recorded which).

The table lists this clonotype with many counts. CDR3 loop: CASSFLTGNTEAFF. The CDR3 coding sequence is TGTGCCAGCAGCTTCCTGACAGGGAACACTGAAGCTTTCTTT. The chain employs TRBV7-2 and TRBJ1-1; TRBD1 might be the D (6 bases). The CDR3 has 14 amino acids. Trimming pared 3 bases from V and 1 base from J, leaving 9 bases between. CDR1 and CDR2 (germline): SGHTA, FQGNSA.

This clonotype was picked up a small number of times. The V gene is TRBV7-2, the J gene TRBJ1-1; D uncertain. The CDR3 has 17 amino acids. CDR1 is SGHTA and CDR2 is FQGNSA in the germline V gene. V shed 5 bases and J shed 6 bases, with 25 bases lying between them. The CDR3 DNA reads as TGTGCCAGCAGCCCAAGCACTTGGGGAGAAGCAGACCCTGAAGCTTTCTTT. It codes for CASSPSTWGEADPEAFF.

This clonotype has ten or more counts. The chain carries TRBV4-3 and TRBJ2-1, with 16 bases lining up with TRBD2. V dropped 1 base and J dropped 8; count of bases not matched to a gene: 2. The germline CDR1 and CDR2 sequences are LGHNA and YSLEER. The CDR3 runs to 16 residues. The CDR3 spells CASSQAGTSGRDEQFF. The DNA of the CDR3 is TGCGCCAGCAGCCAAGCCGGGACTAGCGGGAGGGATGAGCAGTTCTTC.

This clonotype was counted only a few times. The genes are TRBV6-2 or TRBV6-3 and TRBJ2-4; D uncertain. V shed 2 bases and J shed 5 bases, with 16 bases lying between them. The CDR3 is 16 amino acids. Germline CDR1 reads MNHEY; CDR2 reads SVGEGT. DNA for the CDR3: TGTGCCAGCAGTTACGGCCCGGGTATCACCCAAAACATTCAGTACTTC. Translation gives CASSYGPGITQNIQYF.

This clonotype was detected ten times or more. The V and J genes are TRBV30 and TRBJ2-2; tentative D call: TRBD2 (7 bases). This CDR3 spans 15 amino acids. Per the germline V gene, CDR1 is GTSNPN and CDR2 is SVGIG (reference sequence). V shed 4 bases and J shed 5 bases, with 17 bases lying between them. CDR3 bases: TGTGCCTGGAACCAAGCGGGGACAACAACCGGGGAGCTGTTTTTT. It codes for CAWNQAGTTTGELFF.

This clonotype has at least ten counts. V is TRBV20-1 and J is TRBJ1-2; D is uncertain. V was shortened by 1 base and J by 2 bases, with 8 bases between the two germline ends. The CDR3 contains 13 residues. Looked up from germline, CDR1 is DFQATT and CDR2 is SNEGSKA (reference sequence). The DNA of the CDR3 is TGCAGTGCTAGAGGATTTTTGAACTATGGCTACACCTTC. It codes for CSARGFLNYGYTF.